The 5 T cell receptor beta chains below all came from one sample that was sequenced in a study of Ad26.COV2.S vaccination and SARS-CoV-2 variants. The table came from immunoSEQ multiplex PCR; TCRdb's copy has only in-frame clones and leaves some out. The sample yields about 220,000 clones, approximately 88% seen once. Sample treatment: roughly 19 received Ad26.COV2.S at low or high dose, single or two shots; 5 received placebo; per-sample allocation not given. Samples analyzed were those drawn on day 63 after the first vaccine or placebo injection. The sequenced sample was peripheral blood, obtained in a trial of Ad26.COV2.S vaccine versus placebo. Receptors were obtained from a person aged 18 to 59 who received the Ad26.COV2.S COVID-19 vaccine or a placebo.

This chain connects TRBV15 to TRBJ2-7; D is ambiguous. Germline V lookup: CDR1 LNHNV, CDR2 YYDKDF (reference sequence). V shed 0 bases and J shed 6 bases, with 18 bases lying between them. The CDR3 runs 16 residues. CDR3 sequence reads: CATSRDQSAELGEQYF. CDR3 DNA: TGTGCCACCAGCAGAGATCAGAGTGCCGAGCTCGGCGAGCAGTACTTC.

The CDR3 region has the DNA TGCAGCGTTGTAGCCGGGTTTGGCTACACCTTC. Translated, it gives CSVVAGFGYTF. This chain connects TRBV29-1 to TRBJ1-2; D gene uncertain. Germline loops: CDR1 SQVTM, CDR2 ANQGSEA. CDR3 size: 11 residues. V lost 4 bases and J 7 bases, leaving 10 bases between the germline ends. Full variable domain (outside the CDR3, taken from reference TRBV29-1 and TRBJ1-2): SAVISQKPSRDICQRGTSLTIQCQVDSQVTMMFWYRQQPGQSLTLIATANQGSEATYESGFVIDKFPISRPNLTFSTLTVSNMSPEDSSIYLCSVVAGFGYTFGSGTRLTVV.

The chain has TRBV10-3 and TRBJ2-7; TRBD1 is a possible D gene (6 bases). CDR3 length: 14 amino acids. Trimming took off 0 bases at V and 1 base at J, with 7 bases between the two ends. CDR1 and CDR2 (germline): ENHRY, SYGVKD. The CDR3 spells CAISESGQSYEQYF. The CDR3 DNA follows: TGTGCCATCAGTGAGTCGGGACAATCCTACGAGCAGTACTTC.

The chain uses TRBV30 and TRBJ2-5; D remains unclear. V was trimmed by 3 bases and J by 5 bases, leaving 4 bases between them. The CDR3 runs to 10 residues. The germline V gene encodes CDR1 GTSNPN and CDR2 SVGIG (reference sequence). The CDR3: CAWRGETQYF. In nucleotides, the CDR3 is TGTGCCTGGAGGGGCGAGACCCAGTACTTC.

The chain couples TRBV7-8 to TRBJ2-3, with TRBD2 as a possible D gene (6 bases). Germline lookup yields CDR1 SGHVS and CDR2 FQNEAQ. V was trimmed by 5 bases and J by 0 bases, leaving 9 bases between them. This CDR3 comprises 14 residues. Here the CDR3 reads CASSGGRSTDTQYF. The DNA of the CDR3 is TGTGCCAGCAGCGGAGGGCGGAGCACAGATACGCAGTATTTT.